Presented here are 21 T cell receptor beta chains from one specimen sequenced in a study of blood T cells in healthy people across ages. With a J-beta primer mix and a sample-barcoded 5' primer, a second PCR ran roughly 6 to 12 cycles. One entry per CDR3 protein, called by TCRdb with MiXCR from the 5' RACE reads. The sample includes over 950,000 distinct CDR3 sequences, just over 50% of them seen just once. Material: blood. The receptor source for this set is an older woman in good health.

Of note for this clonotype: A much more abundant neighbour one base away suggests this may be a read error. This sequence joins TRBV20-1 and TRBJ2-1; 7 nucleotides line up with TRBD2. The DNA matches TRBJ2-7 better at its end, which makes the J call doubtful. CDR3 length equals 14 residues. CDR1 is DFQATT, CDR2 SNEGSKA, per germline (reference sequence). The CDR3 loop reads CSARTPSGSNEQYF. The CDR3 DNA reads as TGCAGTGCTAGGACTCCTAGCGGCTCCAATGAGCAGTACTTC.

This clonotype has only a few counts. The chain combines TRBV7-8 with TRBJ1-5; TRBD1 might be the D (5 bases). The V gene's germline CDR1 is SGHVS and CDR2 FQNEAQ. Trimming removed 4 bases from V and 5 bases from J, with 18 bases in between. The CDR3 has 16 residues. In DNA, the CDR3 is TGTGCCAGCAGCTCGGGACGGCTCATAGGGGATCAGCCCCAGCATTTT. This gives the protein CASSSGRLIGDQPQHF.

The rearrangement uses TRBV20-1 and TRBJ2-7; D ambiguous. The DNA matches TRBJ2-4 better at its end, which makes the J call doubtful. The germline gives CDR1 DFQATT, CDR2 SNEGSKA (reference sequence). This CDR3 has 13 residues. CDR3 loop: CSAEALVKNIQYF. The DNA for the CDR3 is TGCAGTGCCGAGGCTTTAGTCAAAAACATTCAGTACTTC.

The chain couples TRBV28 to TRBJ1-6; 7 positions match TRBD1. With 7 bases clipped from V and 4 bases from J, the junction kept 10 bases outside the gene matches. The CDR3 is 16 residues long. Germline values: CDR1 MDHEN, CDR2 SYDVKM. In nucleotides, the CDR3 is TGTGCCAGCACTCCCCAGGGACAGAAATATAATTCACCCCTCCACTTT. Amino acid sequence: CASTPQGQKYNSPLHF.

The chain is built from TRBV3-1 and TRBJ2-5; 8 bases map to TRBD1. Unmatched junction bases numbered 8, after V lost 1 base and J lost 4 bases. The CDR3 has 16 residues. The germline CDR1 and CDR2 sequences are LGHDT and YNNKEL (reference sequence). The CDR3 protein is CASSQARQGRRETQYF. The CDR3 bases are TGTGCCAGCAGCCAAGCGCGACAGGGGAGAAGAGAGACCCAGTACTTC.

The chain couples TRBV10-3 to TRBJ2-1, with a weak D call TRBD1 (6 bases). Germline CDR1 and CDR2: ENHRY and SYGVKD. CDR3 length: 16 amino acids. The V and J ends lost 4 bases and 0 bases respectively, with 13 bases between them. The CDR3 bases are TGTGCCATCAGTGGAGGGGGACCAAGCTCCTACAATGAGCAGTTCTTC. Its protein product is CAISGGGPSSYNEQFF.

The chain links TRBV28 to TRBJ2-7, with D maybe TRBD1 (5 bases). CDR1 MDHEN and CDR2 SYDVKM come from the germline V gene. The CDR3 spans 16 residues. V was shortened by 2 bases and J by 0 bases, with 14 bases between the two germline ends. The CDR3 loop reads CASSLTGLVRSYEQYF. The CDR3 nucleotides are TGTGCCAGCAGTTTAACAGGCCTGGTCCGCTCCTACGAGCAGTACTTC.

This clonotype was counted between two and nine times. The CDR3 loop reads CASSQYHQPQHF. CDR3 sequence (DNA): TGTGCCAGCAGCCAGTACCACCAGCCCCAGCATTTT. This chain connects TRBV7-2 to TRBJ1-5; no clear D. CDR1 SGHTA and CDR2 FQGNSA come from the germline V gene. Trimming removed 5 bases at V and 7 bases at J, with 9 bases between. The CDR3 sequence is 12 residues long.

CDR3 region: CASTLGREANEKLFF. The CDR3 DNA reads as TGTGCCAGCACCCTTGGTAGGGAGGCTAATGAAAAACTGTTTTTT. The chain combines TRBV12-3 or TRBV12-4 with TRBJ1-4; no clear D. The CDR3 covers 15 residues. Trimming pared 7 bases from V and 3 bases from J, leaving 15 bases between.

In its sample, this clonotype was seen a few times. The chain employs TRBV28 and TRBJ1-6; unclear D gene. Trimming took off 3 bases at V and 7 bases at J, with 7 bases between the two ends. The CDR3 is 13 amino acids. The germline V gene encodes CDR1 MDHEN and CDR2 SYDVKM. The CDR3 loop is CASSLQRNSPLHF. CDR3 sequence (DNA): TGTGCCAGCAGTTTGCAACGGAATTCACCCCTCCACTTT. Full variable domain (remainder filled in from reference TRBV28 and TRBJ1-6): DVKVTQSSRYLVKRTGEKVFLECVQDMDHENMFWYRQDPGLGLRLIYFSYDVKMKEKGDIPEGYSVSREKKERFSLILESASTNQTSMYLCASSLQRNSPLHFGNGTRLTVT.

This clonotype came up a few times. The V gene is TRBV4-3, the J gene TRBJ2-3, with TRBD2 matching over 10 bases. CDR1 is LGHNA and CDR2 is YSLEER in the germline V gene. This CDR3 region has 16 residues. Unmatched junction bases numbered 5, after V lost 1 base and J lost 4 bases. The CDR3: CASSQGASGSADTQYF. CDR3 in DNA: TGCGCCAGCAGCCAAGGGGCTAGCGGGAGTGCAGATACGCAGTATTTT.

The count of this clonotype is one. The chain carries TRBV20-1 and TRBJ2-1, with 11 bases aligning to TRBD2. CDR1 is DFQATT and CDR2 is SNEGSKA in the germline V gene (reference sequence). The CDR3 has 18 residues. With 2 bases clipped from V and 5 bases from J, the junction kept 14 bases outside the gene matches. CDR3 protein: CSARSLTSGIPTHNEQFF. The CDR3, as DNA: TGCAGTGCTAGATCATTGACTAGCGGGATCCCCACACACAATGAGCAGTTCTTC.

This rearrangement joins TRBV11-2 to TRBJ2-1; tentatively, D is TRBD2 (6 bases). V was clipped by 0 bases and J by 4 bases, with 13 bases between them. Per the germline V gene, CDR1 is SGHAT and CDR2 is FQNNGV. This CDR3 contains 16 residues. Here the CDR3 reads CASSLEYRGIYNEQFF. Here the CDR3 DNA reads TGTGCCAGCAGCTTAGAATATCGGGGGATATACAATGAGCAGTTCTTC. Complete variable domain (other parts from reference TRBV11-2 and TRBJ2-1): EAGVAQSPRYKIIEKRQSVAFWCNPISGHATLYWYQQILGQGPKLLIQFQNNGVVDDSQLPKDRFSAERLKGVDSTLKIQPAKLEDSAVYLCASSLEYRGIYNEQFFGPGTRLTVL.

This clonotype was counted between two and nine times. The chain couples TRBV27 to TRBJ2-5; 12 nucleotides match TRBD2. CDR1 and CDR2 from the germline V gene are MNHEY and SMNVEV (reference sequence). This CDR3 region has 14 residues. Germline trimming cut 5 bases from V and 6 bases from J; bases unmatched to any gene: 4. The CDR3 sequence is CASSATSGSQTQYF. The CDR3, as DNA: TGTGCCAGCAGTGCGACTAGCGGGAGCCAGACCCAGTACTTC.

The rearrangement uses TRBV20-1 and TRBJ2-7; maybe TRBD1 (6 bases). Germline V gene lookup returns CDR1 DFQATT and CDR2 SNEGSKA (reference sequence). V lost 3 bases to trimming and J lost 3 bases, with 9 bases between them. The length of the CDR3 is 12 residues. The CDR3 sequence is CSARDRRYEQYF. CDR3 DNA sequence: TGCAGTGCTAGGGACAGACGCTACGAGCAGTACTTC.

The chain couples TRBV19 to TRBJ1-2, with a weak D call TRBD1 (6 bases). The CDR3 consists of 14 residues. Trimming cost V 5 bases and J 6 bases, with 16 bases left between them. The V gene's germline CDR1 is LNHDA and CDR2 SQIVND (reference sequence). Here the CDR3 DNA reads TGTGCCAGTAGTCCGAGGGCACAGGGTCATGGCTACACCTTC. Translation gives CASSPRAQGHGYTF.

In this sample, this clonotype turned up a few times. The chain carries TRBV29-1 and TRBJ2-1, with TRBD2 as a possible D gene (6 bases). Germline CDR1 reads SQVTM; CDR2 reads ANQGSEA. V lost 1 base and J 9 bases, leaving 13 bases between the germline ends. The CDR3 is 13 residues long. This chain's CDR3 is CSVEGDSASEQFF. The CDR3 DNA reads as TGCAGCGTTGAAGGGGACTCCGCTAGTGAGCAGTTCTTC.

The chain joins TRBV27 to TRBJ2-7, with 9 positions matching TRBD1. V lost 4 bases to trimming and J lost 6 bases; unmatched junction nucleotides: 4. Germline-derived CDR1 and CDR2 are MNHEY and SMNVEV (reference sequence). CDR3 length equals 13 residues. The CDR3 spells CASSWGTGCEQYF. The CDR3 DNA reads as TGTGCCAGCAGTTGGGGGACAGGGTGCGAGCAGTACTTC.

Only a few counts were recorded for this clonotype. The V gene is TRBV7-2, the J gene TRBJ2-5; no clear D gene. The V end was cut by 5 bases, the J end by 3 bases, with 10 bases between. This CDR3 contains 13 residues. In germline, CDR1 is SGHTA, CDR2 FQGNSA. CDR3 residues: CASSRQLEETQYF. CDR3 nucleotide sequence: TGTGCCAGCAGCCGCCAATTGGAAGAGACCCAGTACTTC.

This clonotype was recorded only once. The V and J genes are TRBV25-1 and TRBJ2-7; D may correspond to TRBD1 or TRBD2 (5 bases each). In germline, CDR1 is MGHDK, CDR2 SYGVNS. The CDR3 extends over 14 amino acids. Trimming cost V 9 bases and J 7 bases, with 22 bases left between them. The CDR3 sequence: CARSGLSIADEQYF. In DNA form, the CDR3 reads TGTGCCAGGTCGGGGCTATCAATAGCCGATGAGCAGTACTTC.

This clonotype has only one observation. DNA of the CDR3: TGCGCCAGCAGTGATGGCGGGAGGGCAGGTGAGCAGTTCTTC. This sequence encodes CASSDGGRAGEQFF. This chain uses TRBV4-1 with TRBJ2-1; 9 positions agree with TRBD2. The CDR3 spans 14 residues. The junction had 9 bases not matched to a gene; V was cut back by 6 bases and J by 9 bases. Germline V gene data show CDR1 as MGHRA and CDR2 as YSYEKL.